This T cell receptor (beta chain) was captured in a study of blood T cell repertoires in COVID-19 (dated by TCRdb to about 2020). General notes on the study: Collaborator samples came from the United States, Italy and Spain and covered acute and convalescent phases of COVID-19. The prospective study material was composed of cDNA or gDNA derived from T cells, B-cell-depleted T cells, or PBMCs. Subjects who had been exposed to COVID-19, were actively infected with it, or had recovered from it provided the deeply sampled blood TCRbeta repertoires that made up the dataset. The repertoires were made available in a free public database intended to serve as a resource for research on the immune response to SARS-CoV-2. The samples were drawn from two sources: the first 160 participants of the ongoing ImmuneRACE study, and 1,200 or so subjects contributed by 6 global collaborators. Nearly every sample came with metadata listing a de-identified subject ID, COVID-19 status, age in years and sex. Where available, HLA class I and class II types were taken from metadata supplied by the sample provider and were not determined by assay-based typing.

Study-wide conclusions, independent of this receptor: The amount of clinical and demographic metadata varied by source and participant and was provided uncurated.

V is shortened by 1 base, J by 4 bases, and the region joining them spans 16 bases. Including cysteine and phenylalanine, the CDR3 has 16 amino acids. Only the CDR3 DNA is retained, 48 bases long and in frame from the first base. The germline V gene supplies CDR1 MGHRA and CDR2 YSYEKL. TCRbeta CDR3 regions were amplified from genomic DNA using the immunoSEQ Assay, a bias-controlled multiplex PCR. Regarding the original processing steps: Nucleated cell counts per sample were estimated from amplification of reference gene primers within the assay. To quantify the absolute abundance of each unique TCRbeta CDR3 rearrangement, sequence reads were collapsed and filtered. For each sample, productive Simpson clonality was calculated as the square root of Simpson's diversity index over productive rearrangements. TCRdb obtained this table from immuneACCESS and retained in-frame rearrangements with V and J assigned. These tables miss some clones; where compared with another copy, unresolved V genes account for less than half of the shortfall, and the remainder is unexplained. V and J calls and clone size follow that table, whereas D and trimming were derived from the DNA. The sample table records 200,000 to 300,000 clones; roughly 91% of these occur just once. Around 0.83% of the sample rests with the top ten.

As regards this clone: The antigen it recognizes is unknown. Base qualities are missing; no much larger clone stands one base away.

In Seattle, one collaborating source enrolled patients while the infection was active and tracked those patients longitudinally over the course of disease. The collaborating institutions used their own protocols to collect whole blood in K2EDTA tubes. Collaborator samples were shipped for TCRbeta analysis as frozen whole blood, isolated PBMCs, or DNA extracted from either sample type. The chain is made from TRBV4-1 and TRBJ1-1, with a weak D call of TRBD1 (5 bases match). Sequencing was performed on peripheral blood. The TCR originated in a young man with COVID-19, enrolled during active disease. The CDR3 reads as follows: CASSQGGAGEPTEAFF. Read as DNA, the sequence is TGCGCCAGCAGCCAAGGCGGGGCCGGGGAACCCACTGAAGCTTTCTTT.